The 15 T cell receptor beta chains listed next were all sequenced from one sample in a study of chemoradiotherapy in HPV16-positive cancers. Measured with immunoSEQ multiplex PCR; TCRdb has only the in-frame clones, and not every one. The sample has approximately 1,300 clones; approximately 86% are singletons. The sequencing here drew on tumor tissue, taken from a patient who underwent chemoradiotherapy. The receptors here all came from a human donor with HPV-associated anogenital cancer.

The J gene is TRBJ1-2, the V gene TRBV5-6; the D is unclear. V lost 4 bases and J lost 4, with 17 bases in between. This CDR3 spans 15 amino acids. Germline CDR1 and CDR2: SGHDT and YYEEEE. The CDR3 DNA reads TGTGCCAGCAGCCGACCCGGTCAGGCCGCCTATGGCTACACCTTC. Its protein product is CASSRPGQAAYGYTF. The variable domain in full, completed from reference TRBV5-6 and TRBJ1-2, reads DAGVTQSPTHLIKTRGQQVTLRCSPKSGHDTVSWYQQALGQGPQFIFQYYEEEERQRGNFPDRFSGHQFPNYSSELNVNALLLGDSALYLCASSRPGQAAYGYTFGSGTRLTVV.

This chain uses TRBV27 with TRBJ2-7, with D maybe TRBD1 (5 bases). Germline V gene lookup returns CDR1 MNHEY and CDR2 SMNVEV (reference sequence). The CDR3 consists of 14 residues. V gave up 6 bases and J gave up 0 bases, with 12 bases separating them. DNA of the CDR3: TGTGCCAGCAGAATACAGGTCCTCTCCTACGAGCAGTACTTC. Amino acid sequence: CASRIQVLSYEQYF.

The chain links TRBV20-1 to TRBJ2-7; D is undetermined. Trimming stripped 5 bases from V and 3 bases from J, with 8 bases between. Germline assignment: CDR1 DFQATT and CDR2 SNEGSKA (reference sequence). The CDR3 is made up of 11 amino acids. Here the CDR3 reads CSAPVSYEQYF. The CDR3 region has the DNA TGCAGTGCTCCTGTCAGCTACGAGCAGTACTTC.

V usage is TRBV7-3 and J usage is TRBJ2-3; D is possibly TRBD2 (6 bases). The CDR3 length is 14 residues. Germline lookup yields CDR1 SGHTA and CDR2 FQGTGA. Trimming took off 5 bases at V and 5 bases at J, with 14 bases between the two ends. This CDR3 is CASSPVGAGDTQYF. The CDR3 DNA follows: TGTGCCAGCAGCCCAGTGGGAGCGGGAGATACGCAGTATTTT.

V is TRBV11-2 and J is TRBJ2-7; D tentatively fits TRBD1 or TRBD2 (5 bases each). Germline CDR1 reads SGHAT; CDR2 reads FQNNGV. The CDR3 length is 14 residues. The ends were cut back, 5 bases at V and 0 bases at J, with 11 bases in the middle. The CDR3 is CASSGDGNSYEQYF. In nucleotides, the CDR3 is TGTGCCAGCAGCGGGGACGGTAACTCCTACGAGCAGTACTTC.

V gene TRBV18 combines with J gene TRBJ2-1; unclear D gene. The length of the CDR3 is 13 residues. The V end lost 3 bases, the J end lost 2 bases, and 5 bases lay between the germline ends. Germline-derived CDR1 and CDR2 are KGHSH and LQKENI. The CDR3 is CASSPFTYNEQFF. CDR3 nucleotide sequence: TGTGCCAGCTCACCTTTTACCTACAATGAGCAGTTCTTC.

This clone was counted only a few times. The chain uses TRBV14 and TRBJ1-1; no clear D. Trimming took 0 bases from V and 0 from J, leaving 8 bases between them. From germline, CDR1 is SGHDN and CDR2 FVKESK. The CDR3 runs to 15 residues. In nucleotides, the CDR3 is TGTGCCAGCAGCCAAGATATCGGAATGAACACTGAAGCTTTCTTT. Protein: CASSQDIGMNTEAFF.

This chain uses TRBV7-2 with TRBJ2-3; perhaps TRBD1 as D (5 bases). The ends were cut back, 2 bases at V and 1 base at J, with 13 bases in the middle. The CDR3 has 16 amino acids. Germline CDR1 is SGHTA and CDR2 is FQGNSA. The CDR3 protein is CASSLRGPSGTDTQYF. The CDR3 coding sequence is TGTGCCAGCAGCTTAAGGGGCCCGTCGGGCACAGATACGCAGTATTTT.

The rearrangement links TRBV27 to TRBJ2-3; D ambiguous. CDR1 MNHEY and CDR2 SMNVEV come from the germline V gene (reference sequence). The CDR3 is 15 residues long. The germline V and J ends were trimmed by 1 base and 3 bases, with 11 bases remaining between them. The CDR3 loop reads CASSLWAAGTDTQYF. In DNA form, the CDR3 reads TGTGCCAGCAGTTTATGGGCCGCCGGGACAGATACGCAGTATTTT.

This chain connects TRBV13 to TRBJ1-4, with no clear D. This CDR3 is built from 15 residues. The germline gives CDR1 PRHDT, CDR2 FYEKMQ (reference sequence). Trimming pared 5 bases from V and 0 bases from J, leaving 10 bases between. The CDR3 nucleotides are TGTGCCAGCAGCGTCGGGATCGCAACTAATGAAAAACTGTTTTTT. Translating gives CASSVGIATNEKLFF.

The chain carries TRBV7-2 and TRBJ2-7; TRBD2 agrees at 13 bases. Trimming removed 4 bases from V and 9 bases from J; junction bases left unmatched: 9. The germline V gene has CDR1 SGHTA and CDR2 FQGNSA. The CDR3 is 15 residues long. The CDR3 sequence: CASSSTSGRAQGQYF. In DNA form, the CDR3 reads TGTGCCAGCAGCTCTACTAGCGGGAGGGCCCAGGGGCAGTACTTC.

This sequence joins TRBV7-3 and TRBJ1-1; 8 bases match TRBD1. The germline gives CDR1 SGHTA, CDR2 FQGTGA. The CDR3 has 13 amino acids. V shed 3 bases, J shed 3 bases, and the junction held 0 bases outside the gene matches. The CDR3 spells CASSLDRDTEAFF. CDR3 in DNA: TGTGCCAGCAGCTTGGACAGGGACACTGAAGCTTTCTTT.

This sequence joins TRBV7-7 and TRBJ2-6; D gene unclear. V lost 4 bases, J lost 5 bases, and 21 bases lay in between. This CDR3 comprises 18 residues. Germline CDR1 reads SSHAT; CDR2 reads FNYEAQ (reference sequence). CDR3: CASSSFIVPQSRANVLTF. The CDR3 DNA follows: TGTGCCAGCAGCTCTTTTATAGTGCCACAAAGTCGGGCCAACGTCCTGACTTTC.

The chain is built from TRBV5-1 and TRBJ1-3, with D hard to call. The CDR3 sequence is 18 residues long. V gave up 4 bases and J gave up 0 bases, with 20 bases separating them. CDR1 is SGHRS and CDR2 is YFSETQ in the germline V gene. As DNA, the CDR3 is TGCGCCAGCAGCAGCCGGGAAACCTCGCAGGCCTCTGGAAACACCATATATTTT. Amino acid sequence: CASSSRETSQASGNTIYF. The whole variable domain, filled in from reference TRBV5-1 and TRBJ1-3, reads KAGVTQTPRYLIKTRGQQVTLSCSPISGHRSVSWYQQTPGQGLQFLFEYFSETQRNKGNFPGRFSGRQFSNSRSEMNVSTLELGDSALYLCASSSRETSQASGNTIYFGEGSWLTVV.

The rearrangement uses TRBV30 and TRBJ1-1; tentatively, D is TRBD1 (5 bases). CDR3 length: 14 residues. Between the trimmed V and J ends, which lost 2 bases and 9 bases, there was a span of 19 bases. The germline gives CDR1 GTSNPN, CDR2 SVGIG (reference sequence). The CDR3 sequence: CAWSPPPGTQKAFF. CDR3 DNA sequence: TGTGCCTGGAGTCCTCCGCCAGGGACCCAAAAAGCTTTCTTT.